The sequence of this T cell receptor (beta chain) was determined in a study of Ad26.COV2.S vaccination and SARS-CoV-2 variants (dated by TCRdb to the early 2020s). Background for the entire study: Vaccine-arm donors were drawn from COV1001, a multicentre, randomized, double-blind, placebo-controlled phase I-IIa trial of Ad26.COV2.S in healthy adults. TCRbeta repertoire sequencing was used to assess the specificity and breadth of SARS-CoV-2-reactive T cell receptors after Ad26.COV2.S vaccination. Ad26.COV2.S was administered intramuscularly at a dose of 5x10^10 or 1x10^11 viral particles, either as one shot or as two shots given 56 days apart. Throughout the experiments and outcome assessment, investigators stayed blinded to trial group allocation. Participants in the trial were split at random into five groups of five each, receiving low-dose or high-dose Ad26.COV2.S once or twice, or else placebo on both occasions. A total of around 32 samples were included in the TCR-sequenced set, comprising 19 Ad26.COV2.S vaccine recipients, 5 placebo recipients and 8 SARS-CoV-2 convalescent individuals.

For this clone: Its target antigen remains unknown. The sample holds no much larger clone one base away, and base qualities are not on file.

The immunoSEQ Assay was the method used to sequence TCRbeta CDR3 regions. After extraction, genomic DNA underwent amplification by bias-controlled multiplex PCR, followed by high-throughput sequencing. The original methods were these. Collapsing and filtering of sequences were performed to quantify the absolute abundance of each unique TCRbeta CDR3 region. T cell fraction was estimated by normalizing TCRbeta template counts to usable DNA, which was measured by amplifying reference genes present in all nucleated cells. Repertoire TCRs were annotated as SARS-CoV-2-specific by exact matching of V gene, CDR3 amino acid sequence and J gene to a known reactive TCR set. MIRA supplied the reference SARS-CoV-2 TCR set, which was filtered for enrichment in COVID-19-positive ImmuneCODE repertoires so that public or cross-reactive TCRs were removed. Based on the MIRA antigens, annotated TCRs were further analysed at the level of specific ORF or position within ORF. Depth was the summed frequency of annotated unique rearrangements, while breadth was defined as annotated unique rearrangements over total unique productive rearrangements. TCR breadth was compared between groups using two-sided Wilcoxon rank-sum tests. TCRdb's version of the immuneACCESS table is confined to in-frame rearrangements and falls short of the full clone set. An unresolved V gene accounts for under half of the shortfall where checked; the remainder is of unknown origin. V and J calls and clone size are given by that table; D and trimming were obtained from the DNA. This sample holds about 480,000 clones; 70% to 90% were observed only once. 9.5% to 15% of the sample is held by the ten biggest clonotypes.

The paper's findings and limits, for the study overall: Higher spike-specific TCR breadth was observed in Ad26.COV2.S recipients than in placebo recipients (P = 0.0014). The authors noted that total T cell responses may have been underestimated by the TCR breadth and depth analyses. The study was not powered for comparison of responses between vaccine doses or regimens. After vaccination, spike-specific CD8+ and CD4+ T cell responses were reported to show substantial breadth. Vaccine and placebo recipients had comparable non-spike TCR breadth, which fits with the vaccine containing only spike.

Per the germline V gene, SGDLS is the CDR1 and YYNGEE is the CDR2. The CDR3 holds 15 amino acids from the cysteine to the phenylalanine. Of the read, only the CDR3 DNA is kept; its 45 bases are in frame from base 1. V gives up 4 bases and J gives up 2 bases, and the segment between their germline ends measures 15 bases. The sample's treatment or condition label, in plain terms: about 20 received Ad26.COV2.S at low or high dose, single or two shots; roughly five received placebo; per-sample allocation not given. For vaccine and placebo recipients, repertoires were sequenced using samples collected on day 63 after the first injection. Between 29 July and 7 August 2020, Cohort 1b enrolled fewer than 30 adults aged 18-55 years at one site in Boston, USA. Ad26.COV2.S consisted of a replication-incompetent adenovirus type 26 vector by which a prefusion-stabilized SARS-CoV-2 spike protein from the original Wuhan strain was expressed.

The rearranged chain carries TRBV9 and TRBJ1-2; tentative D gene TRBD1, with 6 bases matching. This clonotype was obtained from a person aged 18-65 years who received the Ad26.COV2.S COVID-19 vaccine or a placebo. Source: peripheral blood, taken in a trial of Ad26.COV2.S vaccine versus placebo. The DNA sequence is given as TGTGCCAGCAGCTTAGTAGCAACAGGGAACTATGGCTACACCTTC. Translated, it reads CASSLVATGNYGYTF.